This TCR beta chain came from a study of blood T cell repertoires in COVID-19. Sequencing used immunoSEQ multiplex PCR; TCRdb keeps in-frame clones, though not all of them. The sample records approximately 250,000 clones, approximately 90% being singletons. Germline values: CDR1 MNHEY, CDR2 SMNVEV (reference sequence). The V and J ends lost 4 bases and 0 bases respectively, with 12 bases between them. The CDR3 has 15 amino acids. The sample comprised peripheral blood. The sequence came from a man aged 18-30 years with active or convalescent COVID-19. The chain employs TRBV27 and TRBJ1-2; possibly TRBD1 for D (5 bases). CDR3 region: CASSSLGGTNYGYTF. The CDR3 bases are TGTGCCAGCAGTTCTCTTGGGGGGACTAACTATGGCTACACCTTC.